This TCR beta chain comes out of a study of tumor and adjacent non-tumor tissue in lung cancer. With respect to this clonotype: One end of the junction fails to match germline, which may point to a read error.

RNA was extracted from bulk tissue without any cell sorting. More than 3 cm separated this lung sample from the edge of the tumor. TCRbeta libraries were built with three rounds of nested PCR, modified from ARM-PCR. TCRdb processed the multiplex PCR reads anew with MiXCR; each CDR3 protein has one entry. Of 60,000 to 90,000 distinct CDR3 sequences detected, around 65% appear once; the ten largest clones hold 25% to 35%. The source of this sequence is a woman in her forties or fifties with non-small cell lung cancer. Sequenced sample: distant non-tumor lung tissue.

Here the CDR3 reads CASSPVRRYERYF. The CDR3 DNA sequence: TGCGCCAGCAGCCCAGTGAGGCGGTACGAGCGGTACTTC. This sequence joins TRBV4-1 and TRBJ2-7; no reliable D call. Germline V CDR1 and CDR2: MGHRA, YSYEKL. The CDR3 contains 13 residues.